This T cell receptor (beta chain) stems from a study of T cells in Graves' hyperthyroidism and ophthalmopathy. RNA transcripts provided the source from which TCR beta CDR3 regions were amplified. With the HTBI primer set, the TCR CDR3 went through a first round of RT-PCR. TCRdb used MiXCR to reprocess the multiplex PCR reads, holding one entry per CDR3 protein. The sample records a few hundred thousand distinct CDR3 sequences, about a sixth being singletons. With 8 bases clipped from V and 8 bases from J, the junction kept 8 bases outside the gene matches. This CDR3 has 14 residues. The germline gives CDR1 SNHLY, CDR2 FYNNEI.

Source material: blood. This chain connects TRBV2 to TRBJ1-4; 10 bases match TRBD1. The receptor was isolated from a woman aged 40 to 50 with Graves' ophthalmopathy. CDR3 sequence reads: CASGADRGREKLFF. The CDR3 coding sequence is TGTGCCAGCGGGGCCGACAGGGGGCGGGAAAAACTGTTTTTT.